The 9 T cell receptor beta chains below come from one sample, sequenced in a study of early T cells in non-severe SARS-CoV-2 infection. TCRdb reanalysed the 5' RACE reads using MiXCR and keeps one entry per CDR3 protein. Of 20,000 or so distinct CDR3 sequences listed, about 4.9% are singletons. The sequenced sample consisted of whole blood. The receptor set was obtained from an adult who was a healthcare worker with PCR-confirmed SARS-CoV-2 infection or an uninfected control (not recorded which).

The chain recombines TRBV7-2 with TRBJ2-1; 7 bases fit TRBD1. This CDR3 has 17 residues. V shed 1 base, J shed 1 base, and the junction held 7 bases outside the gene matches. Germline loops: CDR1 SGHTA, CDR2 FQGNSA. The CDR3 sequence: CASSLVPSRGSYNEQFF. For the CDR3, the DNA is TGTGCCAGCAGCTTAGTTCCCAGCAGGGGGTCCTACAATGAGCAGTTCTTC.

In its sample, this clonotype was seen a few times. The gene calls are TRBV9 and TRBJ2-7; 9 positions agree with TRBD1. The V and J ends lost 0 bases and 7 bases, in that order; junction bases with no gene match: 11. The germline V gene has CDR1 SGDLS and CDR2 YYNGEE. This CDR3 is 16 amino acids long. CDR3 sequence reads: CASSVAGNRGLREQYF. DNA of the CDR3: TGTGCCAGCAGCGTAGCGGGGAACAGGGGGCTTCGAGAGCAGTACTTC.

This clonotype is classed as medium-sized. The CDR3, as DNA: TGTGCCAGCTCCCCTAGCGGAGAGACCCAGTACTTC. Amino acids: CASSPSGETQYF. The rearrangement joins TRBV18 to TRBJ2-5; 7 bases are a match to TRBD2. Germline V CDR1 and CDR2: KGHSH, LQKENI. J gave up 4 bases and V 6 bases, and 2 bases lay outside the gene matches. This CDR3 spans 12 amino acids.

Many counts were recorded for this clonotype. The chain has TRBV20-1 and TRBJ2-2; TRBD2 matches 10 bases. In germline, CDR1 is DFQATT, CDR2 SNEGSKA (reference sequence). This CDR3 spans 15 amino acids. Trimming cost V 6 bases and J 0 bases; bases outside gene matches: 4. The DNA for the CDR3 is TGCAGTGCATCGGGACTAGCGACGAACACCGGGGAGCTGTTTTTT. Its protein product is CSASGLATNTGELFF.

This clonotype was counted many times. J is TRBJ1-2 and V is TRBV18, with D possibly matching TRBD1 (5 bases). Germline CDR1 KGHSH, CDR2 LQKENI. The V and J ends lost 4 bases and 4 bases respectively, with 13 bases between them. The CDR3 contains 14 residues. CDR3 amino acids: CASSQGQDLYGYTF. The CDR3 DNA reads as TGTGCCAGCTCACAGGGGCAAGACCTCTATGGCTACACCTTC.

This clonotype rates as medium-sized (0.01 to 0.1%). The CDR3 bases are TGTGCCAGCAGCTTAGCCCGGGGACGAAACTACAATGAGCAGTTCTTC. Translated: CASSLARGRNYNEQFF. J is TRBJ2-1 and V is TRBV7-6, with D perhaps TRBD1 or TRBD2 (5 bases each). The germline CDR1 and CDR2 sequences are SGHVS and FNYEAQ. Deletions cut 0 bases from V and 3 bases from J, with 12 bases between. CDR3 size: 16 residues.

This clonotype was counted at least ten times. The chain combines TRBV24-1 with TRBJ2-5; D uncertain. The CDR3 contains 15 residues. Germline lookup yields CDR1 KGHDR and CDR2 SFDVKD. V was shortened by 7 bases and J by 0 bases, with 14 bases between the two germline ends. In DNA, the CDR3 is TGTGCCACCAGGGAGACCGTACGGTACCAAGAGACCCAGTACTTC. This sequence encodes CATRETVRYQETQYF.

The sample holds many counts of this clonotype. J is TRBJ1-6 and V is TRBV28, with D hard to call. The CDR3 extends over 13 amino acids. CDR1 and CDR2 (germline): MDHEN, SYDVKM. V lost 2 bases and J lost 7, with 6 bases in between. CDR3 in DNA: TGTGCCAGCAGTTTAGACGGGAATTCACCCCTCCACTTT. Translated, it gives CASSLDGNSPLHF.

This clonotype was seen repeatedly, ten times or more. This chain uses TRBV7-9 with TRBJ2-5; D unclear. This CDR3 has 12 residues. CDR1 SEHNR and CDR2 FQNEAQ come from the germline V gene (reference sequence). V lost 1 base to trimming and J lost 5 bases, with 5 bases between them. CDR3 coding DNA: TGTGCCAGCAGCTTAGTAGGGGAGACCCAGTACTTC. It specifies CASSLVGETQYF.